These 8 T cell receptor beta chains were all obtained from the same sample, sequenced in a study of regulatory T cells in long-lasting Graves disease. The time point here: newly diagnosed GD, antithyroid drugs for less than 3 months. Generation of the TCR library employed RNA extracted from PBMCs. For TCR beta, libraries came from iRepertoire HTBI primers and Arm-PCR of CDR3 regions. TCRdb recomputed calls from the multiplex PCR reads with MiXCR, one row per CDR3 protein. The data contain a few hundred thousand distinct CDR3 sequences, around 13% of them singletons. The same sample was also studied in work on T cells in Graves' hyperthyroidism and ophthalmopathy.

Specimen: peripheral blood mononuclear cells (PBMCs), collected at new diagnosis, from a patient treated with antithyroid drugs. All receptors come from a woman aged 50 to 60 with Graves disease.

This clonotype was detected many times. An end of the junction does not agree with germline; a read error may underlie this. This rearrangement joins TRBV5-1 to TRBJ2-7, with 7 bases fitting TRBD2. The germline gives CDR1 SGHRS, CDR2 YFSETQ. The CDR3 is 14 residues long. CDR3 sequence reads: CASSPVPLADEQYF. The CDR3 coding sequence is TGTGCCAGCAGCCCCGTCCCGCTAGCGGACGAGCAGTACTTC.

The chain is built from TRBV6-1 and TRBJ2-5; D remains ambiguous. Trimming pared 7 bases from V and 6 bases from J, leaving 18 bases between. The CDR3 consists of 14 residues. The germline CDR1 and CDR2 sequences are MNHNS and SASEGT. CDR3 coding DNA: TGTGCCAGCATGGTTACAGTTGGAGTGAAGACCCAGTACTTC. Translated: CASMVTVGVKTQYF.

This clonotype was detected many times. The V and J genes are TRBV7-4 and TRBJ2-1; D may be TRBD1 (6 bases). Germline CDR1 is SGHVT and CDR2 is SQSDAQ. The ends were cut back, 1 base at V and 0 bases at J, with 10 bases in the middle. CDR3 size: 16 residues. The CDR3 here is CASSLDQGSSYNEQFF. The DNA for the CDR3 is TGTGCCAGCAGCTTAGATCAGGGGAGCTCCTACAATGAGCAGTTCTTC.

This clonotype has at least ten counts. The chain links TRBV7-9 to TRBJ1-2; D gene unclear. The germline V and J ends were trimmed by 3 bases and 8 bases, with 13 bases remaining between them. The CDR3 contains 13 residues. CDR1 is SEHNR, CDR2 FQNEAQ, per germline (reference sequence). CDR3 DNA sequence: TGTGCCAGCAGCTTTGACGGACCTAAAGGCTACACCTTC. Translation gives CASSFDGPKGYTF.

This clonotype was detected ten times or more. The chain couples TRBV28 to TRBJ2-1; no clear D. V lost 6 bases and J lost 7, with 10 bases in between. The CDR3 loop spans 12 amino acids. Germline CDR1 is MDHEN and CDR2 is SYDVKM. CDR3 DNA sequence: TGTGCCAGCAGACTTACCAGGAATGAGCAGTTCTTC. The encoded protein is CASRLTRNEQFF. Full variable domain (rest looked up from reference TRBV28 and TRBJ2-1): DVKVTQSSRYLVKRTGEKVFLECVQDMDHENMFWYRQDPGLGLRLIYFSYDVKMKEKGDIPEGYSVSREKKERFSLILESASTNQTSMYLCASRLTRNEQFFGPGTRLTVL.

This clonotype was observed many times. The rearrangement links TRBV6-1 to TRBJ1-6; 8 bases are shared with TRBD1. V dropped 6 bases and J dropped 4; count of bases not matched to a gene: 5. Germline V gene lookup returns CDR1 MNHNS and CDR2 SASEGT. The CDR3 totals 15 residues. The CDR3 loop reads CASRPGTGYNSPLHF. CDR3 in DNA: TGTGCCAGCAGACCCGGGACAGGTTATAATTCACCCCTCCACTTT.

The chain is built from TRBV5-1 and TRBJ2-7; D is possibly TRBD1 or TRBD2 (5 bases each). The CDR3 is made up of 14 amino acids. V lost 1 base and J lost 2, with 10 bases in between. The V gene's germline CDR1 is SGHRS and CDR2 YFSETQ. CDR3 protein: CASSLPGAAYEQYF. In DNA form, the CDR3 reads TGCGCCAGCAGCTTGCCCGGGGCCGCCTACGAGCAGTACTTC.

This clonotype has ten or more counts. The V call is TRBV28, the J call TRBJ1-2; tentatively, D is TRBD1 (5 bases). This CDR3 is built from 14 residues. Trimming left V 6 bases short and J 2 bases short, with 13 bases between. Germline V CDR1 and CDR2: MDHEN, SYDVKM. This chain's CDR3 is CASSHGTDNYGYTF. CDR3 nucleotide sequence: TGTGCCAGCAGCCACGGGACGGACAACTATGGCTACACCTTC.